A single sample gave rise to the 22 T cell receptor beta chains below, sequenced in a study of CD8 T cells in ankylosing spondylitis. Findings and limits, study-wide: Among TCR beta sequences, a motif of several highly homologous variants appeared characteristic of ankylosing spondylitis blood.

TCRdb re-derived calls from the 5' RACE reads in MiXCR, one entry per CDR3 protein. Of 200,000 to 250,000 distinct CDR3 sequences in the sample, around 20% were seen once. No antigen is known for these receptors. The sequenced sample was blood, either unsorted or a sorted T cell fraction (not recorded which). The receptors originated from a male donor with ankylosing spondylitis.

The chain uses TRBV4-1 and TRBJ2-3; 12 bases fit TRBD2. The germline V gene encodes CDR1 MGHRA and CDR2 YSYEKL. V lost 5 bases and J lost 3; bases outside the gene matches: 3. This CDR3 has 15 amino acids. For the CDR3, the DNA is TGCGCCAGCAGCACGCTAGCGGGAGGGACAGATACGCAGTATTTT. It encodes CASSTLAGGTDTQYF.

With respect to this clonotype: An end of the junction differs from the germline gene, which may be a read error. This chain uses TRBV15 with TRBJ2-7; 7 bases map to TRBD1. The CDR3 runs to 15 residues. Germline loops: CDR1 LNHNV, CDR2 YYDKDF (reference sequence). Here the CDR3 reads CATSSAPDRSFEQYF. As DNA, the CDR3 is TGTGCCACCAGCAGTGCCCCGGACAGGTCCTTCGAGCAGTACTTC.

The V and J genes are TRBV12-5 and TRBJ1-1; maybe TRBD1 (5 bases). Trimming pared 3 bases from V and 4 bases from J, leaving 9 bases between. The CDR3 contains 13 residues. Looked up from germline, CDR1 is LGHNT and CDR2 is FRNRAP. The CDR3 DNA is TGTGCTAGTGGTTTCATGGGGGTCACTGAAGCTTTCTTT. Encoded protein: CASGFMGVTEAFF.

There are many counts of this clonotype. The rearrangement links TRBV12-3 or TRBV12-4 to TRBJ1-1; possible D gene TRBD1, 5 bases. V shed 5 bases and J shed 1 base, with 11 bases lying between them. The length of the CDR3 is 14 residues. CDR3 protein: CASSPGGRNTEAFF. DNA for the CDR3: TGTGCCAGCAGTCCGGGGGGTAGGAACACTGAAGCTTTCTTT.

CDR3 sequence: CASSYSSGRGGNQPQHF. The DNA of the CDR3 is TGTGCCAGCAGTTACTCGAGCGGCCGGGGAGGCAATCAGCCCCAGCATTTT. This chain links TRBV6-5 with TRBJ1-5; D unclear. This CDR3 spans 17 amino acids. CDR1 is MNHEY, CDR2 SVGAGI, per germline. Between the trimmed V and J ends, which lost 0 bases and 2 bases, there was a span of 14 bases.

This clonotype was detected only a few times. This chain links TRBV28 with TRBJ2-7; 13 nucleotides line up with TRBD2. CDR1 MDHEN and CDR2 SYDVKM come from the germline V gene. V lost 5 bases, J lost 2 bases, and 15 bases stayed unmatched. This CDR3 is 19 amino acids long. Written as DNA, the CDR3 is TGTGCCAGCAGTCCCATCTCCCCCGGGACTAGCGGGGCTACCTACGAGCAGTACTTC. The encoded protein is CASSPISPGTSGATYEQYF. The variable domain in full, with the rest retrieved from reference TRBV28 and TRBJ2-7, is DVKVTQSSRYLVKRTGEKVFLECVQDMDHENMFWYRQDPGLGLRLIYFSYDVKMKEKGDIPEGYSVSREKKERFSLILESASTNQTSMYLCASSPISPGTSGATYEQYFGPGTRLTVT.

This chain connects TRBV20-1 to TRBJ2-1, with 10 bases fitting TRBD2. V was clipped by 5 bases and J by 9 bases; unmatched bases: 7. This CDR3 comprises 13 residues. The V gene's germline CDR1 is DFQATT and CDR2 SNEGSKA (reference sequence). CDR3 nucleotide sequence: TGCAGTGCTCTAGCGGGAGTAGGTGTTGAGCAGTTCTTC. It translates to CSALAGVGVEQFF.

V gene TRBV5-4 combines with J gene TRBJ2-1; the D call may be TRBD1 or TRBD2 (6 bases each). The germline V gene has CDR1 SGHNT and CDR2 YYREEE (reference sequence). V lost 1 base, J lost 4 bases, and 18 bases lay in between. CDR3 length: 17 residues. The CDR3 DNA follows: TGTGCCAGCAGCTTGTCCGCGGGAAGGGGGACTTACAATGAGCAGTTCTTC. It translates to CASSLSAGRGTYNEQFF. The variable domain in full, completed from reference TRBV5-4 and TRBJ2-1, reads ETGVTQSPTHLIKTRGQQVTLRCSSQSGHNTVSWYQQALGQGPQFIFQYYREEENGRGNFPPRFSGLQFPNYSSELNVNALELDDSALYLCASSLSAGRGTYNEQFFGPGTRLTVL.

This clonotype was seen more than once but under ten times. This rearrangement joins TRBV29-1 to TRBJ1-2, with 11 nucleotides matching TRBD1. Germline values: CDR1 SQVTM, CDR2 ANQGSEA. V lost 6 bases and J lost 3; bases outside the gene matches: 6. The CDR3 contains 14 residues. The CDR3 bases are TGCAGCGTCACCGGGACAGGGGGTTACTATGGCTACACCTTC. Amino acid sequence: CSVTGTGGYYGYTF.

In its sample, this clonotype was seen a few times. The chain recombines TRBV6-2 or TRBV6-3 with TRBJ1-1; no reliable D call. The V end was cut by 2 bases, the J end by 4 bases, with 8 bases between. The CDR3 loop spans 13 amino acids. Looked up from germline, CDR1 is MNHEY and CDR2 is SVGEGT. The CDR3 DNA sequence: TGTGCCAGCAGTTACGGGGAGGTCACTGAAGCTTTCTTT. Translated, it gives CASSYGEVTEAFF.

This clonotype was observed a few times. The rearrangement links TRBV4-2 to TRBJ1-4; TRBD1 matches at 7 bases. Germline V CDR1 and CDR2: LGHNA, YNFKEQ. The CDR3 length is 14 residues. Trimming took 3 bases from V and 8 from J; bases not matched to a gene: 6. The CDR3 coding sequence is TGTGCCAGCAGCCAGGACAGGATAGACGAAAAACTGTTTTTT. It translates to CASSQDRIDEKLFF.

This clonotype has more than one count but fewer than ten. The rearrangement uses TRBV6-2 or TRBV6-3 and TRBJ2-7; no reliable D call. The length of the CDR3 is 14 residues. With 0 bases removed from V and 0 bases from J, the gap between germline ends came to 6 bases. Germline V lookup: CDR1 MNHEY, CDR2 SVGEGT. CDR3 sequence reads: CASSYSVFSYEQYF. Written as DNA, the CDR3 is TGTGCCAGCAGTTACTCGGTCTTCTCCTACGAGCAGTACTTC.

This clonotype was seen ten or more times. CDR3 loop: CASSQDSSGRFEQYF. CDR3 DNA sequence: TGCGCCAGCAGCCAAGATTCCAGCGGGAGGTTCGAGCAGTACTTC. The chain joins TRBV4-3 to TRBJ2-7; 9 bases agree with TRBD2. In germline, CDR1 is LGHNA, CDR2 YSLEER. This CDR3 is built from 15 residues. The ends lost 0 bases at V and 6 bases at J; junction bases unmatched: 6.

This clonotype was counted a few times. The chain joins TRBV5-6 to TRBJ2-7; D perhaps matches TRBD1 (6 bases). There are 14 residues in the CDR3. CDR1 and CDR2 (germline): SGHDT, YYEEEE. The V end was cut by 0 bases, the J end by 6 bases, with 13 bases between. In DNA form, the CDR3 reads TGTGCCAGCAGCTTGGACAGGGCTACCATCGAGCAGTACTTC. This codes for CASSLDRATIEQYF.

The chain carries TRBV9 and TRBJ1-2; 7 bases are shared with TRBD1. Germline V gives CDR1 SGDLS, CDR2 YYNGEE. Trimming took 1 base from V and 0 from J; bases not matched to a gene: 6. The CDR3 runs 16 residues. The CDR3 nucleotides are TGTGCCAGCAGCGTAACCACGGGACAGTCTAACTATGGCTACACCTTC. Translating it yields CASSVTTGQSNYGYTF.

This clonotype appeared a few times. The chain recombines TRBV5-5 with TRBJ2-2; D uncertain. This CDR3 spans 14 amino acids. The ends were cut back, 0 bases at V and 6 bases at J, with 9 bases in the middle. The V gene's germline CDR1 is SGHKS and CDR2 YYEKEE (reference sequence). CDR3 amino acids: CASSLVLGSGELFF. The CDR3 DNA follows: TGTGCCAGCAGCTTGGTCCTAGGTTCCGGGGAGCTGTTTTTT. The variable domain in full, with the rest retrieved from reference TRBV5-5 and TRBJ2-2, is DAGVTQSPTHLIKTRGQQVTLRCSPISGHKSVSWYQQVLGQGPQFIFQYYEKEERGRGNFPDRFSARQFPNYSSELNVNALLLGDSALYLCASSLVLGSGELFFGEGSRLTVL.

The CDR3 sequence is CASSFGRRNEQFF. The CDR3 nucleotides read TGTGCCAGCAGTTTTGGGCGACGCAATGAGCAGTTCTTC. The chain couples TRBV27 to TRBJ2-1, with D unresolved. CDR1 is MNHEY, CDR2 SMNVEV, per germline (reference sequence). Trimming took off 3 bases at V and 6 bases at J, with 9 bases between the two ends. The CDR3 is 13 residues long.

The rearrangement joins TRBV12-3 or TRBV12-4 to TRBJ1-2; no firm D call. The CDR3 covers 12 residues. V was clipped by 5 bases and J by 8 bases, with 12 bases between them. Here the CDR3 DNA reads TGTGCCAGCAGTCAGCAGTTTTTGGGCTACACCTTC. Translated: CASSQQFLGYTF.

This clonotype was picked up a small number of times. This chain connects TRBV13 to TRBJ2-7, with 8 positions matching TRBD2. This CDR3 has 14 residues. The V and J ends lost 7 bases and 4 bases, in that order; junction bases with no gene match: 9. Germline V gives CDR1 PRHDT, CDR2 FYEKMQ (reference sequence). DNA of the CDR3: TGTGCCAGCAAAATTAGCGGGGAGGAATACGAGCAGTACTTC. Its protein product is CASKISGEEYEQYF. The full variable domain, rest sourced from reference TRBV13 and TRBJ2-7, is AAGVIQSPRHLIKEKRETATLKCYPIPRHDTVYWYQQGPGQDPQFLISFYEKMQSDKGSIPDRFSAQQFSDYHSELNMSSLELGDSALYFCASKISGEEYEQYFGPGTRLTVT.

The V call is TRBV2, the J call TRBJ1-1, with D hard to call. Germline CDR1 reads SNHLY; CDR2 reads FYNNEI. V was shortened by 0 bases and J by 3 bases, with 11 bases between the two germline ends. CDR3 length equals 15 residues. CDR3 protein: CASSEASYVDTEAFF. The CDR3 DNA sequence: TGTGCCAGCAGTGAAGCGTCCTACGTTGACACTGAAGCTTTCTTT.

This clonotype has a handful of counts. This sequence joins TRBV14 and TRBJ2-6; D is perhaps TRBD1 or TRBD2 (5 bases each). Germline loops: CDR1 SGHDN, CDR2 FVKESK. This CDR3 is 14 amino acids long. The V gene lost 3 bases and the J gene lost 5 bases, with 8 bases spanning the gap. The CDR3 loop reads CASSQGVRANVLTF. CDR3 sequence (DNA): TGTGCCAGCAGCCAGGGGGTTCGGGCCAACGTCCTGACTTTC.

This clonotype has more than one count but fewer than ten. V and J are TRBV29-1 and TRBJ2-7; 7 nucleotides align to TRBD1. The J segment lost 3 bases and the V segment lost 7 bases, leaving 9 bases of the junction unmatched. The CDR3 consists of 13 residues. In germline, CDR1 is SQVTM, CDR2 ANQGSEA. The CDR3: CSADREGSYEQYF. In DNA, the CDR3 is TGCAGCGCCGACAGGGAAGGTAGCTACGAGCAGTACTTC.